The T cell receptor (beta chain) under discussion was sequenced for a study of CXCR3-negative and CXCR3-positive naive CD8 T cells. Whole-study findings and limits: CXCR3-expressing naive cells carried TRB CDR3s more hydrophobic than those of CXCR3-negative naive cells. Memory, not naive, CXCR3-negative and CXCR3-positive cells differed in TRBV-TRBJ usage.

Germline V gene lookup returns CDR1 LGHNA and CDR2 YNFKEQ. This CDR3 is built from 14 residues. The study made its TRB cDNA libraries by 5' RACE, adding UMI labels. TCRdb re-analyzed the 5' RACE reads; it lists each CDR3 protein once, without DNA. This sample's table has 150,000 or so distinct CDR3 sequences. Regarding this clonotype: Its cognate antigen is unknown.

Sequenced input: naive CXCR3+ CD8+ T cells from blood. The subset: CD45RO-CCR7+CD27+CD95- naive CD8+ T cells expressing CXCR3 (TNR3+). This sequence was found in a human donor in good health. Some clones in this sample may be carry-over from other donors' samples. This rearrangement joins TRBV4-2 to TRBJ2-3. CDR3 region: CASSQGLDPDTQYF.